One sample yielded the 17 T cell receptor beta chains listed below, sequenced in a study of T cell responses to AZD1222 COVID-19 vaccine. Assay: immunoSEQ multiplex PCR; the TCRdb copy retains only in-frame clones and omits some. The sample lists tens of thousands of clones; roughly nine tenths were seen once. The starting material was peripheral blood, obtained on day 0 of MenACWY control vaccination. These receptors originate from an adult in good health.

This sequence joins TRBV7-2 and TRBJ2-2; D might be TRBD1 (5 bases). CDR1 is SGHTA and CDR2 is FQGNSA in the germline V gene. This CDR3 has 16 amino acids. Deletions cut 1 base from V and 0 bases from J, with 9 bases between. CDR3 bases: TGTGCCAGCAGCTTAGGGGGCGGTGCGAACACCGGGGAGCTGTTTTTT. It yields the protein CASSLGGGANTGELFF.

V is TRBV27 and J is TRBJ1-2; 7 bases map to TRBD1. The ends lost 5 bases at V and 8 bases at J; junction bases unmatched: 8. The CDR3 loop spans 13 amino acids. Germline CDR1 reads MNHEY; CDR2 reads SMNVEV (reference sequence). CDR3 nucleotides: TGTGCCAGCAGTCCGACTACAGGGGACGGCTACACCTTC. It specifies CASSPTTGDGYTF.

The chain is built from TRBV28 and TRBJ1-2; unclear D gene. The ends were cut back, 6 bases at V and 8 bases at J, with 22 bases in the middle. The CDR3 consists of 15 residues. CDR1 and CDR2 from the germline V gene are MDHEN and SYDVKM. CDR3 nucleotide sequence: TGTGCCAGCAGCCCAAGGTCCGGTGGTCTTAAGGGCTACACCTTC. Its translation: CASSPRSGGLKGYTF.

In this sample, this clone turned up once. CDR3 DNA sequence: TGCGCCAGCAGCCAGGACCCCTATACGGTGTACAATGAGCAGTTCTTC. As protein: CASSQDPYTVYNEQFF. V gene TRBV4-1 combines with J gene TRBJ2-1; D uncertain. The CDR3 has 16 amino acids. Between the trimmed V and J ends, which lost 3 bases and 4 bases, there was a span of 16 bases. Germline CDR1 MGHRA, CDR2 YSYEKL.

This chain uses TRBV7-9 with TRBJ2-3, with D unresolved. This CDR3 has 15 residues. CDR1 SEHNR and CDR2 FQNEAQ come from the germline V gene (reference sequence). V lost 0 bases and J lost 6, with 13 bases in between. CDR3: CASSLARLLVDTQYF. The CDR3 DNA is TGTGCCAGCAGCTTAGCAAGGCTCTTGGTGGATACGCAGTATTTT.

This chain connects TRBV4-1 to TRBJ1-1; tentative D call: TRBD1 (5 bases). CDR1 MGHRA and CDR2 YSYEKL come from the germline V gene. The CDR3 runs to 16 residues. Trimming cost V 1 base and J 0 bases, with 12 bases left between them. This chain's CDR3 is CASSQGSTAVNTEAFF. The CDR3 coding sequence is TGCGCCAGCAGCCAAGGTTCGACAGCGGTGAACACTGAAGCTTTCTTT.

Only one count was recorded for this clone. This chain connects TRBV6-5 to TRBJ1-1; a possible D gene is TRBD1 (5 bases). This CDR3 has 13 amino acids. The V gene lost 7 bases and the J gene lost 5 bases, with 14 bases spanning the gap. Germline lookup yields CDR1 MNHEY and CDR2 SVGAGI. The CDR3 spells CASTTKEGTEAFF. The CDR3 nucleotides read TGTGCCAGCACCACGAAAGAGGGGACTGAAGCTTTCTTT.

The rearrangement links TRBV3-1 (or the pseudogene TRBV3-2) to TRBJ2-7; 7 bases map to TRBD2. The V segment lost 4 bases and the J segment 1 base; nucleotides outside the gene matches: 4. Germline V gene data show CDR1 as LGHDT and CDR2 as YNNKEL (reference sequence). There are 14 residues in the CDR3. CDR3 DNA: TGTGCCAGCAGCCCGGGACTAACATCCTACGAGCAGTACTTC. Translation: CASSPGLTSYEQYF.

The rearrangement links TRBV29-1 to TRBJ1-1; D may be TRBD1 (5 bases). The CDR3 spans 13 residues. V was clipped by 5 bases and J by 6 bases, with 16 bases between them. The germline CDR1 and CDR2 sequences are SQVTM and ANQGSEA. This CDR3 is CSVSSRQRAEAFF. The CDR3 DNA reads TGCAGCGTTTCCTCACGACAGAGAGCTGAAGCTTTCTTT.

The chain carries TRBV5-4 and TRBJ1-6; D is undetermined. Germline lookup yields CDR1 SGHNT and CDR2 YYREEE (reference sequence). Trimming shortened V by 1 base and J by 7 bases, and 6 bases separated the two germline ends. This CDR3 region has 13 residues. Written as DNA, the CDR3 is TGTGCCAGCAGCTTGAGTCCCAATTCACCCCTCCACTTT. It is translated as CASSLSPNSPLHF.

The chain combines TRBV4-1 with TRBJ1-4, with D perhaps TRBD1 (5 bases). The germline CDR1 and CDR2 sequences are MGHRA and YSYEKL. V was shortened by 0 bases and J by 7 bases, with 9 bases between the two germline ends. The CDR3 has 14 residues. In DNA, the CDR3 is TGCGCCAGCAGCCAAGATCCGGACATTGAAAAACTGTTTTTT. This sequence encodes CASSQDPDIEKLFF.

The rearrangement links TRBV5-6 to TRBJ2-4, with 11 bases aligning to TRBD2. Germline V gives CDR1 SGHDT, CDR2 YYEEEE. This CDR3 is built from 18 residues. Germline trimming cut 0 bases from V and 1 base from J; bases unmatched to any gene: 6. The CDR3 is CASSLGLAGGNAKNIQYF. CDR3 bases: TGTGCCAGCAGCTTGGGGCTAGCGGGGGGTAACGCCAAAAACATTCAGTACTTC.

The chain joins TRBV5-1 to TRBJ1-2, with D unresolved. Deletions cut 0 bases from V and 0 bases from J, with 9 bases between. The CDR3 consists of 15 residues. CDR1 is SGHRS and CDR2 is YFSETQ in the germline V gene. CDR3 protein: CASSLVGQANYGYTF. CDR3 nucleotides: TGCGCCAGCAGCTTGGTTGGGCAAGCTAACTATGGCTACACCTTC.

The chain joins TRBV30 to TRBJ1-2, with D perhaps matching TRBD1 (5 bases). V gave up 0 bases and J gave up 6 bases, with 17 bases separating them. Looked up from germline, CDR1 is GTSNPN and CDR2 is SVGIG (reference sequence). The CDR3 covers 15 residues. This chain's CDR3 is CAWSVLDRYLNGYTF. As DNA, the CDR3 is TGTGCCTGGAGTGTCCTTGACAGATACCTAAATGGCTACACCTTC.

This clone was counted between two and nine times. J is TRBJ2-3 and V is TRBV11-2; D may be TRBD1 (6 bases). V was pared by 0 bases and J by 5 bases, with 18 bases between. The CDR3 covers 17 residues. Germline V lookup: CDR1 SGHAT, CDR2 FQNNGV. Here the CDR3 reads CASSLDRADRLGDTQYF. The CDR3 DNA follows: TGTGCCAGCAGCTTAGATAGGGCCGACAGGTTGGGAGATACGCAGTATTTT.

V gene TRBV5-6 combines with J gene TRBJ2-1; TRBD1 matches at 9 bases. The CDR3 is made up of 15 amino acids. Germline-derived CDR1 and CDR2 are SGHDT and YYEEEE. Losses at the gene ends were 4 bases for V and 4 bases for J; bases not matched to a gene: 6. As DNA, the CDR3 is TGTGCCAGCAGCGGGGTGGGACAGGGATACAATGAGCAGTTCTTC. Encoded protein: CASSGVGQGYNEQFF. The entire variable domain, with the rest obtained from reference TRBV5-6 and TRBJ2-1, is as follows: DAGVTQSPTHLIKTRGQQVTLRCSPKSGHDTVSWYQQALGQGPQFIFQYYEEEERQRGNFPDRFSGHQFPNYSSELNVNALLLGDSALYLCASSGVGQGYNEQFFGPGTRLTVL.

The rearrangement uses TRBV10-3 and TRBJ1-2, with 7 bases that match TRBD1. V was clipped by 2 bases and J by 8 bases; unmatched bases: 5. There are 13 residues in the CDR3. CDR1 and CDR2 (germline): ENHRY, SYGVKD. The CDR3 loop is CAISETGAEGYTF. The CDR3 DNA reads TGTGCCATCAGTGAGACAGGGGCGGAAGGCTACACCTTC.